The rows below give T cell receptor beta chains drawn from one sample of a study of blood T cell repertoires in COVID-19. The repertoire was sequenced with immunoSEQ multiplex PCR; TCRdb's copy has only in-frame clones and lacks some. The repertoire includes about 440,000 clones, 90% of them detected once, and approximately 0.65% sits in the top ten. Sequencing was performed on PBMCs or T cells enriched from blood (not recorded which). The receptors come from a man aged 18 to 29 who had recovered from COVID-19. CDR3s include the opening cysteine and the closing phenylalanine or tryptophan. A D gene is named only where the DNA matches it firmly. Rows give clone size only sometimes, using once, few, many, or a class for an expanded clone.

j_call | d_call | clone_size | v_call | cdr3_aa | cdr3_nt
TRBJ2-3 | TRBD2 | NA | TRBV7-2 | CASSLWVAGGEDTQYF | TGTGCCAGCAGCCTGTGGGTAGCGGGAGGGGAAGATACGCAGTATTTT
TRBJ2-1 | NA | NA | TRBV29-1 | CSAIPRSEQFF | TGCAGCGCCATCCCGAGGAGTGAGCAGTTCTTC
TRBJ1-1 | NA | NA | TRBV7-8 | CASRAPDSEAFF | TGTGCCAGCAGGGCCCCCGACAGTGAAGCTTTCTTT
TRBJ1-2 | NA | NA | TRBV5-4 | CASSLLGGRANYGYTF | TGTGCCAGCAGCCTGCTCGGGGGAAGGGCTAACTATGGCTACACCTTC
TRBJ2-1 | TRBD2 | NA | TRBV28 | CASSATSGRGFF | TGTGCCAGCAGTGCGACTAGCGGGAGAGGGTTCTTC
TRBJ1-1 | NA | NA | TRBV2 | CASSYRRMNTEAFF | TGTGCCAGCAGTTACAGACGGATGAACACTGAAGCTTTCTTT
TRBJ1-2 | TRBD1 | NA | TRBV9 | CASRAGGGYTF | TGTGCCAGCAGGGCAGGGGGCGGCTACACCTTC
TRBJ1-3 | NA | once | TRBV25-1 | CASSEHRADTIYF | TGTGCCAGCAGTGAACACAGGGCAGACACCATATATTTT
TRBJ1-4 | TRBD1 | NA | TRBV28 | CATRDDRGNEKLFF | TGTGCCACCAGGGACGACAGGGGTAATGAAAAACTGTTTTTT
TRBJ2-7 | NA | NA | TRBV28 | CASSLSGAYEQYF | TGTGCCAGCAGTTTATCAGGGGCCTACGAGCAGTACTTC
TRBJ2-1 | NA | NA | TRBV7-9 | CASSPTRQGHEQFF | TGTGCCAGCAGCCCCACCCGGCAGGGCCATGAGCAGTTCTTC